The T cell receptor beta chain under discussion was sequenced for a study of early T cells in non-severe SARS-CoV-2 infection. Study overall: Chains from this unsorted whole-blood bulk RNA could not be paired.

In its sample, this clonotype was seen a few times. The library protocol tagged individual cDNA molecules with unique molecular identifiers. TCRdb re-called the 5' RACE reads through MiXCR, storing one row per CDR3 protein. The repertoire holds fewer than 80,000 distinct CDR3 sequences, with 4.6% as singletons. Germline V gene sequence: CDR1 SEHNR, CDR2 FQNEAQ (reference sequence). Between the trimmed V and J ends, which lost 8 bases and 11 bases, there was a span of 18 bases. There are 12 residues in the CDR3. V gene TRBV7-9 combines with J gene TRBJ1-1; a possible D gene is TRBD1 (5 bases). This receptor was taken from an adult who was a healthcare worker with PCR-confirmed SARS-CoV-2 infection or an uninfected control (not recorded which). The donor label of this sample is uncertain. Sequences were derived from whole blood, sampled at baseline. CDR3 loop: CASARRGGVAFF. Written as DNA, the CDR3 is TGTGCCAGCGCTAGGAGGGGAGGCGTCGCTTTCTTT.